This entry is about one TCR beta chain. The antigen remains undetermined. Clones were sequenced by immunoSEQ multiplex PCR, and TCRdb holds only the in-frame ones, with some missing. The table records roughly 600,000 clones, 95% to 98% of them present only once. This entry belongs to a study of shared clonotypes between healthy human individuals. Study-wide background: There were three CD4 naive, three CD4 memory, two CD8 naive and one CD8 memory plates per donor. Broader study findings: Of the naive CD4 clonotypes, around 4.9% were shared across a handful of donors. Tissue TCR repertoires likely differ from these blood-only repertoires.

CD45RO-negative, CCR7-positively selected cells formed the naive CD8 fraction, excluding terminally differentiated effector memory CD45RA+ cells. Germline assignment: CDR1 SEHNR and CDR2 FQNEAQ (reference sequence). The CDR3 totals 12 residues. With 5 bases removed from V and 8 bases from J, the gap between germline ends came to 9 bases. The sequence was collected from a young man in good health. The sample was naive CD8+ T cells sorted from blood. This chain joins TRBV7-9 and TRBJ1-4; possibly TRBD1 for D (5 bases). The CDR3 sequence: CASSLRTEKLFF. The CDR3 region has the DNA TGTGCCAGCAGCCTTCGGACAGAAAAACTGTTTTTT.